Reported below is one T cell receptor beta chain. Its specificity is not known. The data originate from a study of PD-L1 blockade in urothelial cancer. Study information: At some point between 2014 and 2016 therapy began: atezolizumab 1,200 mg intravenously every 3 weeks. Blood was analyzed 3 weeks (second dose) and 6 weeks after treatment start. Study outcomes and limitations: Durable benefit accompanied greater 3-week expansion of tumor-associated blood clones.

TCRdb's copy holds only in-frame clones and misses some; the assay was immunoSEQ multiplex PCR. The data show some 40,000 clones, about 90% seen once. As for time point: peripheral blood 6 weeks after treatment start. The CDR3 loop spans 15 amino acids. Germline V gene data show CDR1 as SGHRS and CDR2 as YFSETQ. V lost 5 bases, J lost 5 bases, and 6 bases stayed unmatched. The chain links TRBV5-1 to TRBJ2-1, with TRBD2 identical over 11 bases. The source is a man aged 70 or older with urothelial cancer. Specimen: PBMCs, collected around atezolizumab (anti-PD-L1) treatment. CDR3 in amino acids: CASRPTSGRHNEQFF. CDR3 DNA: TGCGCCAGCAGACCCACTAGCGGGAGACACAATGAGCAGTTCTTC.